The 14 T cell receptor beta chains listed next were all sequenced from one sample in a study of T cell changes during pregnancy in multiple sclerosis. Profiled with immunoSEQ multiplex PCR; TCRdb holds only in-frame clones, not every one. This repertoire shows fewer than 40,000 clones, 90% to 95% found once; its top ten account for approximately 0.35%. The source was CD4+ T cells from peripheral blood mononuclear cells, collected after pregnancy. These receptors all stem from a female donor with multiple sclerosis, enrolled in a pregnancy study.

This clone was seen a handful of times. The CDR3 sequence: CASSLTSAGNTEAFF. CDR3 nucleotide sequence: TGTGCCAGCAGCTTAACGTCCGCAGGGAACACTGAAGCTTTCTTT. The chain uses TRBV7-3 and TRBJ1-1; D gene uncertain. Trimming cost V 0 bases and J 1 base, with 9 bases left between them. Germline V gene data show CDR1 as SGHTA and CDR2 as FQGTGA. The CDR3 contains 15 residues.

This rearrangement joins TRBV7-3 to TRBJ2-7; TRBD2 aligns across 8 bases. The trim removed 0 bases at V and 4 bases at J, leaving 8 bases unmatched. CDR3 length: 16 residues. From germline, CDR1 is SGHTA and CDR2 FQGTGA. The CDR3 here is CASSLTVRGAVYEQYF. The CDR3 DNA follows: TGTGCCAGCAGCTTAACTGTGCGGGGGGCGGTGTACGAGCAGTACTTC.

The rearrangement uses TRBV4-2 and TRBJ2-1; D might be TRBD1 (6 bases). Trimming took off 0 bases at V and 5 bases at J, with 11 bases between the two ends. The CDR3 sequence is 15 residues long. Germline V lookup: CDR1 LGHNA, CDR2 YNFKEQ. The CDR3, as DNA: TGTGCCAGCAGCCAAGAATGGGACATCGACAATGAGCAGTTCTTC. Translating it yields CASSQEWDIDNEQFF.

The CDR3 region is CAWSPTGQGQCYEQYF. The CDR3 DNA is TGTGCCTGGAGCCCTACCGGACAGGGGCAGTGTTACGAGCAGTACTTC. The gene calls are TRBV30 and TRBJ2-7, with 9 bases lining up with TRBD1. The ends lost 3 bases at V and 4 bases at J; junction bases unmatched: 13. The CDR3 has 16 residues. Germline V gives CDR1 GTSNPN, CDR2 SVGIG (reference sequence).

The chain uses TRBV2 and TRBJ1-2; D not certain. Trimming took 10 bases from V and 2 from J, leaving 8 bases between them. The V gene's germline CDR1 is SNHLY and CDR2 FYNNEI. CDR3 length equals 11 residues. For the CDR3, the DNA is TGTGCCATCTCGACAAACTATGGCTACACCTTC. Protein: CAISTNYGYTF.

The CDR3 DNA sequence: TGTGCCAGCAGCCCCCGTTCCGACAGGAAGAATCGGGGCTACACCTTC. As protein: CASSPRSDRKNRGYTF. The chain has TRBV7-2 and TRBJ1-2; the D gene is possibly TRBD1 (6 bases). The CDR3 sequence is 16 residues long. V lost 5 bases to trimming and J lost 8 bases, with 24 bases between them. Germline CDR1 reads SGHTA; CDR2 reads FQGNSA.

The chain recombines TRBV7-6 with TRBJ1-2; no clear D. CDR3 length equals 14 residues. The V and J ends lost 2 bases and 5 bases respectively, with 12 bases between them. Germline CDR1 and CDR2: SGHVS and FNYEAQ. CDR3 nucleotide sequence: TGTGCCAGCAGCTTAACCGCCGGTTCTTATGGCTACACCTTC. It specifies CASSLTAGSYGYTF.

The chain links TRBV30 to TRBJ2-7; possibly TRBD1 for D (6 bases). V was trimmed by 2 bases and J by 7 bases, leaving 18 bases between them. This CDR3 contains 14 residues. The germline V gene has CDR1 GTSNPN and CDR2 SVGIG (reference sequence). In DNA, the CDR3 is TGTGCCTGGAGTTACAAGGGGGTCAGGGAAGAGCAGTACTTC. Its protein is CAWSYKGVREEQYF.

This clone was detected only a few times. The chain employs TRBV15 and TRBJ2-2; TRBD2 agrees at 12 bases. Germline-derived CDR1 and CDR2 are LNHNV and YYDKDF (reference sequence). This CDR3 has 18 residues. V gave up 2 bases and J gave up 2 bases; unmatched junction bases: 6. Here the CDR3 DNA reads TGTGCCACCAGCAGAAGACTAGCGGGGGTCATAAACACCGGGGAGCTGTTTTTT. Protein: CATSRRLAGVINTGELFF.

The rearrangement links TRBV9 to TRBJ2-7; 13 nucleotides line up with TRBD2. Germline trimming cut 0 bases from V and 3 bases from J; bases unmatched to any gene: 3. Per the germline V gene, CDR1 is SGDLS and CDR2 is YYNGEE. This CDR3 region has 16 residues. CDR3: CASSVGTSGGFYEQYF. The DNA of the CDR3 is TGTGCCAGCAGCGTAGGGACTAGCGGGGGTTTCTACGAGCAGTACTTC.

The gene calls are TRBV11-2 and TRBJ2-2; TRBD1 aligns across 9 bases. The germline V gene encodes CDR1 SGHAT and CDR2 FQNNGV. V dropped 4 bases and J dropped 2; count of bases not matched to a gene: 5. This CDR3 contains 16 residues. The chain's CDR3 is CASSSYRGPNTGELFF. The CDR3 DNA reads as TGTGCCAGCAGCTCGTACAGGGGGCCAAACACCGGGGAGCTGTTTTTT.

The gene calls are TRBV27 and TRBJ2-5, with D possibly matching TRBD2 (6 bases). CDR3 length: 14 amino acids. Trimming removed 0 bases from V and 2 bases from J, with 7 bases in between. Germline V gene lookup returns CDR1 MNHEY and CDR2 SMNVEV (reference sequence). CDR3 protein: CASSLSGGQETQYF. The CDR3 DNA reads as TGTGCCAGCAGTTTATCGGGGGGACAAGAGACCCAGTACTTC.

This sequence joins TRBV5-1 and TRBJ2-3; 11 positions match TRBD2. Germline values: CDR1 SGHRS, CDR2 YFSETQ. This CDR3 contains 15 residues. V lost 4 bases, J lost 1 base, and 2 bases stayed unmatched. CDR3 sequence (DNA): TGCGCCAGCAGCCTGGGACTAGCGGGCACAGATACGCAGTATTTT. Protein: CASSLGLAGTDTQYF.

The J gene is TRBJ1-2, the V gene TRBV7-8; D possibly corresponds to TRBD1 (5 bases). The V and J ends lost 0 bases and 7 bases respectively, with 21 bases between them. Germline loops: CDR1 SGHVS, CDR2 FQNEAQ. The CDR3 is made up of 17 amino acids. The CDR3 loop reads CASSLALMYGGIGGYTF. The CDR3 DNA follows: TGTGCCAGCAGCTTAGCTCTGATGTATGGGGGGATAGGTGGCTACACCTTC.